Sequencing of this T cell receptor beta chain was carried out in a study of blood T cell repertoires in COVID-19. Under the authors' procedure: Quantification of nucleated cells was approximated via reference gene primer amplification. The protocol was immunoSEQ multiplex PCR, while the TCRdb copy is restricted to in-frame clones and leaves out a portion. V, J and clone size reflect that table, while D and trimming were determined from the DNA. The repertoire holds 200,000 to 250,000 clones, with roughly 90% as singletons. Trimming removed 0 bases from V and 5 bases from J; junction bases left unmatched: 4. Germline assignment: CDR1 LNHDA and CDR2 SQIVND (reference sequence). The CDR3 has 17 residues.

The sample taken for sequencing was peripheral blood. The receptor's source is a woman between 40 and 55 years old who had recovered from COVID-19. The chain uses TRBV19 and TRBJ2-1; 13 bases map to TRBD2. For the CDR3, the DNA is TGTGCCAGTAGTATAGATGGCGGACTAGCGGGAGACAATGAGCAGTTCTTC. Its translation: CASSIDGGLAGDNEQFF.